What follows is one T cell receptor beta chain and its context. The protocol was immunoSEQ multiplex PCR, while the TCRdb copy is restricted to in-frame clones and leaves out a portion. This table holds about 2.1 million clones, around 95% found once. The data stem from a study of shared clonotypes between healthy human individuals. As for the study in general: The donors, a couple of women and three men, were aged 18 to 49.

Terminally differentiated effector memory CD45RA+ cells were left out of the naive CD8 fraction, which was CD45RO-negative and positively selected for CCR7. The study drew all its donors from Caucasian adults living in Nashville, Tennessee. The CDR3 has 14 residues. Germline values: CDR1 LNHDA, CDR2 SQIVND (reference sequence). The V gene lost 3 bases and the J gene lost 2 bases, with 11 bases spanning the gap. Sequencing input: naive CD8+ T cells from PBMCs. The sequence was collected from a man between 18 and 29 years old in good health. Some clones in this sample may be carry-over from other donors' samples. This chain joins TRBV19 and TRBJ2-7, with D possibly matching TRBD2 (6 bases). CDR3 bases: TGTGCCAGTAGTATGTCCTGGGGGGCCTACGAGCAGTACTTC. Its translation: CASSMSWGAYEQYF.